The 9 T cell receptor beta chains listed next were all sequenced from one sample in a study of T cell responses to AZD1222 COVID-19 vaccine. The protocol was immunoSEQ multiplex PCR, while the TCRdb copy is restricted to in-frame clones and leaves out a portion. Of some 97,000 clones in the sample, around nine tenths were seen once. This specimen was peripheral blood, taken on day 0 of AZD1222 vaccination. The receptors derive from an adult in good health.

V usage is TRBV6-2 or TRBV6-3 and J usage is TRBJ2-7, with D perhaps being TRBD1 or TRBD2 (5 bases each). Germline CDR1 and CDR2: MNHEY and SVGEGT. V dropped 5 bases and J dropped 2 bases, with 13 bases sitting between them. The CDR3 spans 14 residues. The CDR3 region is CASSTGTPAYEQYF. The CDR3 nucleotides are TGTGCCAGCAGTACTGGGACGCCTGCCTACGAGCAGTACTTC.

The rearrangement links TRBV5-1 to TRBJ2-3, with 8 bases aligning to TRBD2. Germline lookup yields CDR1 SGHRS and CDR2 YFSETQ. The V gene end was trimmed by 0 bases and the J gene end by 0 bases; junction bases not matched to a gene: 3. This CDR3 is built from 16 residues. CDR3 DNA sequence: TGCGCCAGCAGCTTGGTGGCGGGGGGCAGCACAGATACGCAGTATTTT. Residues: CASSLVAGGSTDTQYF.

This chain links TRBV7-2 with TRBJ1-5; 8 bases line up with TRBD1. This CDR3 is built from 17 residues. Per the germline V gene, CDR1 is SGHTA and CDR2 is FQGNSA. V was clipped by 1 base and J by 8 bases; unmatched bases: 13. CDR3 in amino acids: CASSLVATGGVFEPQHF. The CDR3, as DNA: TGTGCCAGCAGCTTAGTGGCAACAGGGGGTGTTTTCGAGCCCCAGCATTTT.

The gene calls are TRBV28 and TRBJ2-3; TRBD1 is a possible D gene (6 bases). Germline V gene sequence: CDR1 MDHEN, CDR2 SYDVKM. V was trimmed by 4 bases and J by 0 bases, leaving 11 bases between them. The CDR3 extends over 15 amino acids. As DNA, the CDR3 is TGTGCCAGCAGTTCCAGGGGCACTAGCACAGATACGCAGTATTTT. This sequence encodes CASSSRGTSTDTQYF. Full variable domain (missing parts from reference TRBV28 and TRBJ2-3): DVKVTQSSRYLVKRTGEKVFLECVQDMDHENMFWYRQDPGLGLRLIYFSYDVKMKEKGDIPEGYSVSREKKERFSLILESASTNQTSMYLCASSSRGTSTDTQYFGPGTRLTVL.

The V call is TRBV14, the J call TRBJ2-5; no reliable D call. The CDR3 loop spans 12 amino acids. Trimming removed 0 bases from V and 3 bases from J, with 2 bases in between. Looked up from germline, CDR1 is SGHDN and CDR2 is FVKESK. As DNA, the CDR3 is TGTGCCAGCAGCCAAGATAAAGAGACCCAGTACTTC. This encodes CASSQDKETQYF.

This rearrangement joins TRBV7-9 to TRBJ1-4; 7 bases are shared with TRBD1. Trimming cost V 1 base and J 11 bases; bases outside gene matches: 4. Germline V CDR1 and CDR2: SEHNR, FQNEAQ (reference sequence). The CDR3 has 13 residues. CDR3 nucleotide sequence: TGTGCCAGCAGCTTAGAGCAGGGGGATAAACTGTTTTTT. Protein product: CASSLEQGDKLFF.

CDR3 DNA sequence: TGTGCCAGTAGTACGGCCGGGTTTTCCTCTGGGGCCAACGTCCTGACTTTC. Its translation: CASSTAGFSSGANVLTF. The V gene is TRBV19, the J gene TRBJ2-6; D is undetermined. The CDR3 runs 17 residues. Trimming removed 4 bases at V and 0 bases at J, with 13 bases between. The V gene's germline CDR1 is LNHDA and CDR2 SQIVND (reference sequence).

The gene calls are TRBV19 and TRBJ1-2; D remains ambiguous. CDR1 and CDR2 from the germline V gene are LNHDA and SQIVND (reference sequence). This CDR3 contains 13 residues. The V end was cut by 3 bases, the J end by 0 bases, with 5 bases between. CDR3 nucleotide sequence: TGTGCCAGTAGTATGGGAGCTAACTATGGCTACACCTTC. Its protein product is CASSMGANYGYTF.

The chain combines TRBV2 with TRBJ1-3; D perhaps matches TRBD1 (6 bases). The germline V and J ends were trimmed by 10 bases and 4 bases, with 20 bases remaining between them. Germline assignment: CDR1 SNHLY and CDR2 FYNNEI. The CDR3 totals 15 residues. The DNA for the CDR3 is TGTGCCACCCGTCCCGGGACAAGTCGCGGAAACACCATATATTTT. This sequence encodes CATRPGTSRGNTIYF. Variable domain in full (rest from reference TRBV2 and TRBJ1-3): EPEVTQTPSHQVTQMGQEVILRCVPISNHLYFYWYRQILGQKVEFLVSFYNNEISEKSEIFDDQFSVERPDGSNFTLKIRSTKLEDSAMYFCATRPGTSRGNTIYFGEGSWLTVV.